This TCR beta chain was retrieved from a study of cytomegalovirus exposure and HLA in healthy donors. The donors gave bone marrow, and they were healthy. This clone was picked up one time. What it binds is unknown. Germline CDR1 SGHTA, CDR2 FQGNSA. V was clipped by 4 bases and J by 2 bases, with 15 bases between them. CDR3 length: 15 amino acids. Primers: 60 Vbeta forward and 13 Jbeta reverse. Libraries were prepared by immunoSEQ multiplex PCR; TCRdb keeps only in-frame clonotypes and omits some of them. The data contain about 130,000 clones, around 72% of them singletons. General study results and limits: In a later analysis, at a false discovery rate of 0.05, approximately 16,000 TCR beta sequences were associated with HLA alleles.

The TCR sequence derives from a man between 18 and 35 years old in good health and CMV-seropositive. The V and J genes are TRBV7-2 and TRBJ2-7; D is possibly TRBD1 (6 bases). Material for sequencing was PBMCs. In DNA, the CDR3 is TGTGCCAGCAGCTCGAGGGGGACCTTAACCTACGAGCAGTACTTC. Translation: CASSSRGTLTYEQYF.